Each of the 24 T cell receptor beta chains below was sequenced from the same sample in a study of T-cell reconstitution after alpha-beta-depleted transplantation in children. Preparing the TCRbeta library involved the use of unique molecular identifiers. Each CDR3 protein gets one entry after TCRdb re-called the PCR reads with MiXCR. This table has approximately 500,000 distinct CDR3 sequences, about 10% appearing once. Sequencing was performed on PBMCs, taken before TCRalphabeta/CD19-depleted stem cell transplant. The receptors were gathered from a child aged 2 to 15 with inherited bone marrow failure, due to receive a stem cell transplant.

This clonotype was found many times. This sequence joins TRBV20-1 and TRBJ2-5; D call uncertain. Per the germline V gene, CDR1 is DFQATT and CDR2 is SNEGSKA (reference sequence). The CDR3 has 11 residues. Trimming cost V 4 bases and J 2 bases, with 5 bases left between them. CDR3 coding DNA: TGCAGTGCTATGGAGCAAGAGACCCAGTACTTC. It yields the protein CSAMEQETQYF.

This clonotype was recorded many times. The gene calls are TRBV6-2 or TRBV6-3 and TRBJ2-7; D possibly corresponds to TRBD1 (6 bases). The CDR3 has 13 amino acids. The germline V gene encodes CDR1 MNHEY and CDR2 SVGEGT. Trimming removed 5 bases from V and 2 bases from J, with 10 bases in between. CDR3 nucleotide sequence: TGTGCCAGCAGTACAGGGTTCGCCTACGAGCAGTACTTC. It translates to CASSTGFAYEQYF.

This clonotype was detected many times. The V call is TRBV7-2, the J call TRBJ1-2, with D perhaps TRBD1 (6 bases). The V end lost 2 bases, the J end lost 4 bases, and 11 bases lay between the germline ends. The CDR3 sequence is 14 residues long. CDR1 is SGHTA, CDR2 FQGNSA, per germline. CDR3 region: CASSLPGAGYGYTF. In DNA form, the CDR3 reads TGTGCCAGCAGCTTACCGGGGGCCGGCTATGGCTACACCTTC.

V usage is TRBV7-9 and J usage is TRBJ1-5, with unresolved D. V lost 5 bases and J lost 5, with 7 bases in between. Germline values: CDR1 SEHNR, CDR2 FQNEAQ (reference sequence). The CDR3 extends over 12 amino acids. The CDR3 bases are TGTGCCAGCAGCCTCCCGGATCAGCCCCAGCATTTT. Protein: CASSLPDQPQHF.

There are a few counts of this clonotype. CDR3 DNA sequence: TGCGCCAGCAGCCAAGATGGGGCGTTTTCCTACGAGCAGTACTTC. Amino acids: CASSQDGAFSYEQYF. The V gene is TRBV4-1, the J gene TRBJ2-7; possibly TRBD1 for D (5 bases). Germline CDR1 and CDR2: MGHRA and YSYEKL. The CDR3 loop spans 15 amino acids. Trimming removed 0 bases from V and 1 base from J, with 10 bases in between.

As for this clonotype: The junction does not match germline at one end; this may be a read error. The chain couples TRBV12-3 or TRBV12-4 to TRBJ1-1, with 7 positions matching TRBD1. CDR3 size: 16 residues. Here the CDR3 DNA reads TGTGCCAGCAGTTATATGACAGGGCTTCACAACACTGAAGTTTTCTTT. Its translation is CASSYMTGLHNTEVFF.

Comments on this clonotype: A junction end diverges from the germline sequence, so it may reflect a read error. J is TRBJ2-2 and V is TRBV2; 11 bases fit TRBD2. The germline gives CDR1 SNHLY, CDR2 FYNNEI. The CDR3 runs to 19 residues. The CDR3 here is CTSSPTSGSSASGTGELFF. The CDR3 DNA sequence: TGTACCAGCAGTCCCACTAGCGGGAGTTCTGCAAGCGGCACCGGGGAGCTGTTTTTT.

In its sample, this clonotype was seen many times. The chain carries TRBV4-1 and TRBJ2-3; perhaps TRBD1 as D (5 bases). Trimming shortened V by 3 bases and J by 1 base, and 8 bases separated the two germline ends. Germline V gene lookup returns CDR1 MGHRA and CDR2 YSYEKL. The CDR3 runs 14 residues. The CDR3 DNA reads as TGCGCCAGCAGCCATGAGACAGGCACAGATACGCAGTATTTT. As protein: CASSHETGTDTQYF.

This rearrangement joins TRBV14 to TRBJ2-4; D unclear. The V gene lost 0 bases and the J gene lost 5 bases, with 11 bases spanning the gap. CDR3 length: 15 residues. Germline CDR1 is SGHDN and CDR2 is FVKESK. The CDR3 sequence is CASSQELGPQNIQYF. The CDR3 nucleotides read TGTGCCAGCAGCCAAGAGCTAGGACCCCAAAACATTCAGTACTTC.

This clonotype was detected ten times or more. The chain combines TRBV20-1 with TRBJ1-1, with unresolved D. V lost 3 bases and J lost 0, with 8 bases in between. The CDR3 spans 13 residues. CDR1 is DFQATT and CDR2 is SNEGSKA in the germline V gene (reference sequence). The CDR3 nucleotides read TGCAGTGCTAGCCTGGGCTTGAACACTGAAGCTTTCTTT. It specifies CSASLGLNTEAFF.

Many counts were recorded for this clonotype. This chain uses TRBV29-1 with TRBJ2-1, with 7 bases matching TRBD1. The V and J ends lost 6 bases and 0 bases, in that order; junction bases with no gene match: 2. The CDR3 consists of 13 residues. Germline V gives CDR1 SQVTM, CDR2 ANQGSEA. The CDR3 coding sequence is TGCAGCGTGGGGGACAGCTCCTACAATGAGCAGTTCTTC. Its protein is CSVGDSSYNEQFF.

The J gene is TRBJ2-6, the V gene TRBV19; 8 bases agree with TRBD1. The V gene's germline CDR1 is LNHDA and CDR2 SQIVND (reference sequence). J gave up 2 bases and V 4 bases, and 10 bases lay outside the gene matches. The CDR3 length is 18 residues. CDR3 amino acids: CASSTDPQGAAGANVLTF. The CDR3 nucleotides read TGTGCCAGTAGTACCGACCCGCAGGGGGCGGCTGGGGCCAACGTCCTGACTTTC.

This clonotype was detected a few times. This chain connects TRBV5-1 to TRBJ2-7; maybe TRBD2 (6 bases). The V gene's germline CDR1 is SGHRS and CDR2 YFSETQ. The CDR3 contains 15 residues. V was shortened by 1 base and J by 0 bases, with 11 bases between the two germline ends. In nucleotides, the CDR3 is TGCGCCAGCAGCTTGACTGGCGGGAACTCCTACGAGCAGTACTTC. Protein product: CASSLTGGNSYEQYF.

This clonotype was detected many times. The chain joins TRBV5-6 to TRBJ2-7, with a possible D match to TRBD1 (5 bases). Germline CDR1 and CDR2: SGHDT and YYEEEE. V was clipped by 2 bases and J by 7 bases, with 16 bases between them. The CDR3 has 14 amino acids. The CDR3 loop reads CASSFVQGRKEQYF. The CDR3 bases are TGTGCCAGCAGCTTCGTTCAGGGTAGGAAAGAGCAGTACTTC.

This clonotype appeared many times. CDR3 DNA: TGTGCCAGCAGCCAAGATGGGATCGGCTACACCTTC. Translating it yields CASSQDGIGYTF. The rearrangement uses TRBV3-1 and TRBJ1-2; D is ambiguous. Trimming pared 0 bases from V and 8 bases from J, leaving 7 bases between. Germline CDR1 and CDR2: LGHDT and YNNKEL (reference sequence). The CDR3 length is 12 residues.

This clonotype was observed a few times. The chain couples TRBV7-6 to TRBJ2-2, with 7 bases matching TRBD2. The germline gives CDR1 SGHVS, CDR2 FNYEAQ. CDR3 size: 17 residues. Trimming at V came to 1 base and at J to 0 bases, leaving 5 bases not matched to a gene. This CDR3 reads CASSLDPSGPNTGELFF. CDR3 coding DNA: TGTGCCAGCAGCTTAGATCCTAGCGGACCGAACACCGGGGAGCTGTTTTTT.

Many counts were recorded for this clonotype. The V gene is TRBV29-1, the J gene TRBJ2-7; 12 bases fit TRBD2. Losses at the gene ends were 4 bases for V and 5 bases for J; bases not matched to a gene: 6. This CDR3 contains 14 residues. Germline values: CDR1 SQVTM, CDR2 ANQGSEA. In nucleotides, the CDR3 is TGCAGCGTTGTCCTAGCGGGAGGGCCCCACGAGCAGTACTTC. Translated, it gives CSVVLAGGPHEQYF.

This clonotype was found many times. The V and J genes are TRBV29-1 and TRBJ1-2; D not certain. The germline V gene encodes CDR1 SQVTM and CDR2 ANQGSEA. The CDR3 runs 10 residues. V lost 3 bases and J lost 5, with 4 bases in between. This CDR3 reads CSVEGYGYTF. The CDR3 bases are TGCAGCGTTGAGGGGTATGGCTACACCTTC.

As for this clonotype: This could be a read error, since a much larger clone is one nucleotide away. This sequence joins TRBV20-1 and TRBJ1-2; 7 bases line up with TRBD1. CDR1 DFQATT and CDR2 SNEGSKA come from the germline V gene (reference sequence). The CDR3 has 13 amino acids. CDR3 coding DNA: TGCTGTGCTGAAGACAGGGTGAGCTATGGCTACACCTTC. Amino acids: CCAEDRVSYGYTF.

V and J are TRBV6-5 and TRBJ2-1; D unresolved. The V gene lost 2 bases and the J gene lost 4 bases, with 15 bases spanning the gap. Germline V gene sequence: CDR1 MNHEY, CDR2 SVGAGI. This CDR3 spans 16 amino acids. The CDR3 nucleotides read TGTGCCAGCAGTTACCTCCCGTCCACAGTGTACAATGAGCAGTTCTTC. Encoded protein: CASSYLPSTVYNEQFF.

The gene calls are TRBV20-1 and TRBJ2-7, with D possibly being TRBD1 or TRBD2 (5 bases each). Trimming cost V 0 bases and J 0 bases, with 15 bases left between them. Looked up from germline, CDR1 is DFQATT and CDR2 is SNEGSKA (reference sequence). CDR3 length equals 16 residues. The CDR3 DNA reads TGCAGTGCTAGAGATCGATGGGACCCGTCCTCCTACGAGCAGTACTTC. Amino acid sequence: CSARDRWDPSSYEQYF.

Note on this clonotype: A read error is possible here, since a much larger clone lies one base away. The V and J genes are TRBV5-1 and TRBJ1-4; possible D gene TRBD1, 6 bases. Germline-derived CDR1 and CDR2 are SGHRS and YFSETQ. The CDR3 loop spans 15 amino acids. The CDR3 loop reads CAGSETLGGTEKLFF. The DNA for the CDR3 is TGCGCCGGCAGCGAAACTCTGGGGGGCACTGAAAAACTGTTTTTT. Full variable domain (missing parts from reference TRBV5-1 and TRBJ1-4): KAGVTQTPRYLIKTRGQQVTLSCSPISGHRSVSWYQQTPGQGLQFLFEYFSETQRNKGNFPGRFSGRQFSNSRSEMNVSTLELGDSALYLCAGSETLGGTEKLFFGSGTQLSVL.

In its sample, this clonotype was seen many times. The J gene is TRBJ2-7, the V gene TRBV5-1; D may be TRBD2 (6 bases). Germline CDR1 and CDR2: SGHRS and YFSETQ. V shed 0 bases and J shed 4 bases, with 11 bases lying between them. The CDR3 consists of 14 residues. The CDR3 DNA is TGCGCCAGCAGCTTGGCCACTAGCTGGTACGAGCAGTACTTC. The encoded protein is CASSLATSWYEQYF.

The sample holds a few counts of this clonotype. The CDR3 protein is CASSPDGPNQPQHF. CDR3 coding DNA: TGTGCCAGCAGCCCGGACGGCCCCAATCAGCCCCAGCATTTT. The chain couples TRBV7-9 to TRBJ1-5, with D uncertain. CDR1 and CDR2 (germline): SEHNR, FQNEAQ (reference sequence). This CDR3 has 14 residues. V dropped 5 bases and J dropped 3 bases, with 11 bases sitting between them.